The 21 T cell receptor beta chains below were found in one sample sequenced in a study of blood T cell repertoires in COVID-19 (dated by TCRdb to 2018 to 2020). The receptor library was made with the immunoSEQ multiplex PCR assay. TCRdb limited this immuneACCESS table to in-frame rearrangements with V and J called. A share of clones is missing; checked studies link under half to unresolved V genes, and the rest is unexplained. The table for this sample lists about 160,000 clones; approximately 79% of them were counted only once. The ten largest clones add up to around 7% of the sample. The sequenced material came from peripheral blood. These TCRs come from a woman aged 40 to 49 with COVID-19, enrolled during active disease.

V is TRBV24-1 and J is TRBJ2-5; D is undetermined. Trimming pared 1 base from V and 5 bases from J, leaving 4 bases between. The V gene's germline CDR1 is KGHDR and CDR2 SFDVKD. The CDR3 is 12 amino acids. The CDR3 nucleotides are TGTGCCACCAGTGATTTTTCGGAGACCCAGTACTTC. Translating it yields CATSDFSETQYF.

This clone has only a few counts. The chain recombines TRBV7-9 with TRBJ2-2; no definite D call. The CDR3 sequence is 13 residues long. Germline CDR1 and CDR2: SEHNR and FQNEAQ (reference sequence). Trimming pared 1 base from V and 6 bases from J, leaving 6 bases between. The CDR3: CASSLVSAGELFF. The CDR3 DNA is TGTGCCAGCAGCTTAGTCAGCGCCGGGGAGCTGTTTTTT.

The J gene is TRBJ2-3, the V gene TRBV7-3; 11 nucleotides match TRBD2. J lost 0 bases, V lost 5 bases, and 4 bases had no gene match. CDR3 length: 16 residues. Germline CDR1 reads SGHTA; CDR2 reads FQGTGA. CDR3 in amino acids: CASSLTSGASTDTQYF. CDR3 nucleotides: TGTGCCAGCAGCCTGACTAGCGGGGCTAGCACAGATACGCAGTATTTT.

The V and J genes are TRBV29-1 and TRBJ2-3, with a weak D call TRBD2 (6 bases). CDR3 length equals 14 residues. From germline, CDR1 is SQVTM and CDR2 ANQGSEA. The CDR3 loop is CGCAEAGPTDTQYF. CDR3 nucleotides: TGCGGGTGTGCCGAAGCGGGTCCCACAGATACGCAGTATTTT.

This clone occurred once. V usage is TRBV28 and J usage is TRBJ2-2, with 10 bases matching TRBD1. Germline V CDR1 and CDR2: MDHEN, SYDVKM. With V trimmed by 2 bases and J by 6 bases, 9 bases remained unmatched. The CDR3 extends over 17 amino acids. The CDR3 here is CASSLTGTGVVAGELFF. CDR3 DNA: TGTGCCAGCAGTTTAACCGGGACAGGGGTTGTCGCCGGGGAGCTGTTTTTT.

The V call is TRBV6-6, the J call TRBJ1-1; D perhaps matches TRBD1 (6 bases). This CDR3 comprises 14 residues. The ends were cut back, 0 bases at V and 6 bases at J, with 11 bases in the middle. Looked up from germline, CDR1 is MNHNY and CDR2 is SVGAGI (reference sequence). DNA of the CDR3: TGTGCCAGCAGTTACTCGGACAGTTGGGCTGAAGCTTTCTTT. Its protein is CASSYSDSWAEAFF.

V and J are TRBV7-8 and TRBJ2-1; 8 bases match TRBD2. Looked up from germline, CDR1 is SGHVS and CDR2 is FQNEAQ. This CDR3 contains 15 residues. V shed 3 bases, J shed 6 bases, and the junction held 7 bases outside the gene matches. CDR3 coding DNA: TGTGCCAGCAGCTTTTCCGGACTAGCTTCCAATGAGCAGTTCTTC. This translates into CASSFSGLASNEQFF. The entire variable domain, with the rest obtained from reference TRBV7-8 and TRBJ2-1, is as follows: GAGVSQSPRYKVAKRGQDVALRCDPISGHVSLFWYQQALGQGPEFLTYFQNEAQLDKSGLPSDRFFAERPEGSVSTLKIQRTQQEDSAVYLCASSFSGLASNEQFFGPGTRLTVL.

The chain couples TRBV19 to TRBJ1-5, with TRBD1 matching 8 bases. V lost 1 base to trimming and J lost 2 bases; unmatched junction nucleotides: 16. The CDR3 has 20 residues. CDR1 is LNHDA, CDR2 SQIVND, per germline (reference sequence). This CDR3 is CASSIGTRGRFVGGNQPQHF. The CDR3 nucleotides are TGTGCCAGTAGTATAGGCACCAGGGGGCGTTTTGTTGGGGGCAATCAGCCCCAGCATTTT.

The chain joins TRBV6-5 to TRBJ2-5; the D is unclear. The CDR3 extends over 11 amino acids. Trimming took off 6 bases at V and 5 bases at J, with 7 bases between the two ends. Germline values: CDR1 MNHEY, CDR2 SVGAGI. In DNA, the CDR3 is TGTGCCAGCAGGTCCGTGGAGACCCAGTACTTC. Translation gives CASRSVETQYF.

The rearrangement links TRBV5-3 to TRBJ1-5; TRBD1 matches 11 bases. TRBV5-3 is noted as an ORF with a role that remains uncertain. The V segment lost 0 bases and the J segment 8 bases; nucleotides outside the gene matches: 10. The CDR3 sequence is 17 residues long. In DNA form, the CDR3 reads TGTGCCAGAAGCTTGGTTGGACAGGGGGCGCCAGGGAAGCCCCAGCATTTT. Protein product: CARSLVGQGAPGKPQHF.

This chain uses TRBV15 with TRBJ2-1; 10 bases map to TRBD2. CDR3 length equals 15 residues. V lost 0 bases to trimming and J lost 9 bases; unmatched junction nucleotides: 5. Germline V lookup: CDR1 LNHNV, CDR2 YYDKDF (reference sequence). The CDR3 loop is CATSRDSSGGTEQFF. The CDR3 bases are TGTGCCACCAGCAGAGATAGTAGCGGGGGGACTGAGCAGTTCTTC.

This clone turned up a few times. This chain joins TRBV19 and TRBJ2-1; D possibly corresponds to TRBD1 (6 bases). The germline V and J ends were trimmed by 3 bases and 9 bases, with 9 bases remaining between them. Germline V gene data show CDR1 as LNHDA and CDR2 as SQIVND (reference sequence). This CDR3 spans 12 amino acids. The CDR3 spells CASSIRGFEQFF. The CDR3, as DNA: TGTGCCAGTAGTATCAGGGGATTTGAGCAGTTCTTC.

This clone was seen a single time. The chain links TRBV13 to TRBJ1-2; 11 bases are a match to TRBD1. CDR1 is PRHDT, CDR2 FYEKMQ, per germline (reference sequence). The ends lost 0 bases at V and 8 bases at J; junction bases unmatched: 8. CDR3 length: 16 amino acids. The CDR3 loop reads CASSLGHGQGAEGYTF. The CDR3 DNA reads TGTGCCAGCAGCTTAGGCCACGGACAGGGGGCGGAGGGCTACACCTTC.

J is TRBJ2-5 and V is TRBV7-9, with 9 bases lining up with TRBD1. Germline V CDR1 and CDR2: SEHNR, FQNEAQ (reference sequence). The CDR3 is 14 amino acids. After removal of 3 bases from V and 4 bases from J, the junction contained 3 bases not matched to a gene. The CDR3 sequence: CASSFGTGRETQYF. CDR3 nucleotide sequence: TGTGCCAGCAGCTTTGGGACAGGGCGAGAGACCCAGTACTTC.

The V call is TRBV2, the J call TRBJ1-1; weak D call: TRBD1 (5 bases). The CDR3 length is 13 residues. The V end lost 2 bases, the J end lost 2 bases, and 6 bases lay between the germline ends. Germline V CDR1 and CDR2: SNHLY, FYNNEI. DNA of the CDR3: TGTGCCAGCAGTGAACAGGGCAACACTGAAGCTTTCTTT. The encoded protein is CASSEQGNTEAFF.

This chain uses TRBV28 with TRBJ1-1; D is unclear. CDR1 is MDHEN and CDR2 is SYDVKM in the germline V gene. This CDR3 is built from 11 residues. Trimming removed 6 bases at V and 1 base at J, with 3 bases between. The CDR3 nucleotides read TGTGCCAGCAGCCGGAACACTGAAGCTTTCTTT. Its translation is CASSRNTEAFF. Filled out from reference TRBV28 and TRBJ1-1, the complete variable domain reads DVKVTQSSRYLVKRTGEKVFLECVQDMDHENMFWYRQDPGLGLRLIYFSYDVKMKEKGDIPEGYSVSREKKERFSLILESASTNQTSMYLCASSRNTEAFFGQGTRLTVV.

The CDR3 spells CASSADRGLSDTQYF. CDR3 DNA: TGTGCCAGCAGTGCGGACAGGGGGCTGTCAGATACGCAGTATTTT. The V call is TRBV2, the J call TRBJ2-3; 11 positions agree with TRBD1. The CDR3 is 15 residues long. In germline, CDR1 is SNHLY, CDR2 FYNNEI. Germline trimming cut 4 bases from V and 4 bases from J; bases unmatched to any gene: 4. Looking up the rest from reference TRBV2 and TRBJ2-3 gives the full variable domain: EPEVTQTPSHQVTQMGQEVILRCVPISNHLYFYWYRQILGQKVEFLVSFYNNEISEKSEIFDDQFSVERPDGSNFTLKIRSTKLEDSAMYFCASSADRGLSDTQYFGPGTRLTVL.

V gene TRBV7-3 combines with J gene TRBJ2-3; 7 bases align to TRBD1. V shed 8 bases and J 5 bases; nucleotides not matched to a gene: 10. The CDR3 runs to 14 residues. From germline, CDR1 is SGHTA and CDR2 FQGTGA. The CDR3 nucleotides read TGTGCCAGCCAGCTCATCCCAGGGGGAGATACGCAGTATTTT. This codes for CASQLIPGGDTQYF.

The chain employs TRBV3-1 (or the pseudogene TRBV3-2) and TRBJ2-3; D unclear. V was clipped by 3 bases and J by 0 bases, with 7 bases between them. The V gene's germline CDR1 is LGHDT and CDR2 YNNKEL (reference sequence). This CDR3 has 14 residues. Here the CDR3 reads CASSHSSSTDTQYF. The CDR3 coding sequence is TGTGCCAGCAGCCATAGCTCTAGCACAGATACGCAGTATTTT.

The chain combines TRBV6-6 with TRBJ1-5; 8 bases map to TRBD1. The germline gives CDR1 MNHNY, CDR2 SVGAGI (reference sequence). J gave up 2 bases and V 3 bases, and 3 bases lay outside the gene matches. The CDR3 sequence is 15 residues long. CDR3 residues: CASSYQGAGNQPQHF. The CDR3 DNA reads TGTGCCAGCAGTTATCAGGGGGCTGGCAATCAGCCCCAGCATTTT.

The rearrangement joins TRBV5-1 to TRBJ1-1, with D possibly TRBD1 on 5 matching bases. The length of the CDR3 is 14 residues. The V gene lost 2 bases and the J gene lost 4 bases, with 12 bases spanning the gap. The germline gives CDR1 SGHRS, CDR2 YFSETQ. DNA for the CDR3: TGCGCCAGCAGCTTTTTAGCCCAGGGCACTGAAGCTTTCTTT. This sequence encodes CASSFLAQGTEAFF.